This T cell receptor (beta chain) was retrieved from a study of T-cell memory formation after mild COVID-19. The CDR3 consists of 13 residues. Deletions cut 6 bases from V and 8 bases from J, with 16 bases between. TCRdb reprocessed the 5' RACE reads with MiXCR, giving one entry per CDR3 protein. The profile shows under 550,000 distinct CDR3 sequences, 15% to 20% of them singletons. Study observations and caveats: Prior to infection, memory already included some responding clones, suggesting cross-reactive memory joined. CD4/CD8 balance held among clones contracting day 15 to 85, and later expanders leaned CD4+. Largely, contracting CD4+ clones fell within CM and EM, and contracting CD8+ clones within EMRA.

As for this clonotype: Its matching antigen is unknown.

Sequencing used PBMCs or a T cell subset sorted from them (not recorded which). The chain recombines TRBV12-3 or TRBV12-4 with TRBJ1-2; D is unclear. This TCR came from an adult woman who had mild COVID-19 (a few samples of this study predate the infection). Cell type and time point are not known. Here the CDR3 reads CASSPTFPGGYTF. DNA of the CDR3: TGTGCCAGCAGCCCGACATTTCCCGGGGGCTACACCTTC.